This T cell receptor beta chain was identified during a study of T cell clones after liver transplantation. General study findings and limits: In a couple of subjects, few donor cells limited the measurable donor-reactive repertoire. Migration into the graft, not deletion, may explain lost graft donor-reactive T cells.

The assay was immunoSEQ multiplex PCR, and TCRdb's table has in-frame clones only and misses some. The table shows tens of thousands of clones, with 70% occurring only once. There are 13 residues in the CDR3. Trimming removed 7 bases at V and 0 bases at J, with 12 bases between. The V gene's germline CDR1 is SQVTM and CDR2 ANQGSEA. As regards this clone: Antigen: not known.

This chain connects TRBV29-1 to TRBJ1-1; D gene ambiguous. Sequenced here: CD4+ T cells from blood, sampled at the approximately 16-month timepoint. The TCR was taken from a human patient who received a liver transplant. The graft donor may have given rise to some T cells. CDR3 bases: TGCAGCGCCGACGAGGCGGTGAACACTGAAGCTTTCTTT. Protein product: CSADEAVNTEAFF.